This record looks at one T cell receptor beta chain sequence and its context. Its antigen is still unknown. A junction end diverges from the germline sequence, so it may reflect a read error. The CDR3, from cysteine to phenylalanine, totals 20 residues. The DNA shown is the 60-base CDR3, in frame from base 1. The germline V gene yields SGHRS for CDR1 and YFSETQ for CDR2. This specimen comes from a study of patients and donors after allogeneic stem cell transplantation (dated by TCRdb to the early 2020s). Library generation was performed with RT-PCR. Sequencing used a NextSeq 550. TCRdb reran the public reads through fastp at Q25 and MiXCR, keeping productive beta chains. Under each unique CDR3 protein, matching rows form one entry showing the most common genes and DNA. This sample comprises about 960,000 distinct CDR3 sequences, roughly 17% of them detected only once. The ten largest account for around 6% of the sample.

The clonotype was recovered from a human donor who was either an allogeneic HSCT recipient or a stem cell or donor lymphocyte infusion donor (not recorded which). It is not recorded whose cells these are; they may come from a transplant donor. The sequence links TRBV5-1 to TRBJ2-1, and TRBD2 matches 11 of the central bases. Sequenced: blood, either unsorted or a sorted T cell fraction (not recorded which). CDR3 loop: CASRLGSTSGGRVSYNEQFF. The DNA is TGCGCCAGCAGGTTGGGCTCAACTAGCGGGGGAAGGGTGAGCTACAATGAGCAGTTCTTC.